What follows describes a single T cell receptor beta chain. This clone occurred once. The antigen this receptor binds is unknown. Per-base quality was not reported, and no clone a single base away is much larger than it. This specimen's time point label, interpreted: baseline before first vaccination. Samples from vaccinated people were obtained from the UK trials COV001 and COV002, which included a single-blind randomized controlled phase 2/3 trial of AZD1222 (ChAdOx1 nCoV-19) in healthy adults. For TCRbeta chain sequencing, PBMC samples were collected from trial participants at day 0 and at day 28 after the second dose. The CDR3 regions of human TCRbeta chains were subjected to immunosequencing. Per the source publication's procedure: TCRs in the repertoires were matched against a reference library of SARS-CoV-2-specific TCRs that had been generated with the MIRA antigen-specificity platform. Breadth was defined as the fraction of unique TCRs that were SARS-CoV-2-associated, and depth was defined as the fraction of total T cells that were SARS-CoV-2-associated. Each spike-specific TCR was assigned to its reactive spike region and to a CD4 or CD8 class using the MIRA data. Log10-transformed breadth and depth values were compared by one-way ANOVA with Sidak's multiple comparisons tests. TCRdb's version of the immuneACCESS table is confined to in-frame rearrangements and falls short of the full clone set. An unresolved V gene accounts for under half of the shortfall where checked; the remainder is of unknown origin. The V and J calls and clone size are taken from that table; D and trimming were inferred from the DNA. The sample profile shows around 140,000 clones; over 90% of them were found once. The ten biggest clones cover approximately 4.9% of the sample.

The data are from a study of T cell responses to AZD1222 COVID-19 vaccine (dated by TCRdb to the early 2020s). About the full investigation: AZD1222 recipients with second doses at about 4 weeks or about 12 weeks were pooled, because spike-specific TCR depth and breadth did not differ between schedules. A total of 230 to 250 trial participants underwent TCR sequencing, of whom 207 had received two doses of AZD1222 and around 25 had received two doses of the MenACWY control vaccine. Trial participants were enrolled by age into subgroups of 18-55, 56-69 and 70-plus years, and approximately 150, 30 and 60 TCR-sequenced participants, respectively, were included in these subgroups.

The research as a whole found: Spike-specific TCR breadth and depth rose significantly after two AZD1222 doses compared with day 0 and with MenACWY recipients. The 56-69-year group was small, and its depth increase did not reach significance, likely because of low power. Participants were mostly white British and included more females than males, and it was suggested by the authors that clonal diversity may have been underestimated. Conclusions about previously exposed vaccinees are limited, since just five or six AZD1222 recipients were seropositive for SARS-CoV-2 at baseline. Reportedly, close to half of the unique spike-specific TCRs recognized epitopes lying outside the regions that are mutated in the B.1.351 and B.1.1.7 variants. Vaccine-associated CD4 TCRs spanned the whole spike protein, with dominant responses in regions 160-218 and 743-854. Because no day 14 peak-response samples were available, the repertoires could be characterized only after the peak T cell response.

As encoded in the germline V gene (reference sequence), CDR1 is MNHEY while CDR2 is SMNVEV. Inclusive of the bounding cysteine and phenylalanine, the CDR3 is 16 residues long. The sequence is cut down to CDR3 DNA, 48 bases in frame from base 1. Germline trimming: 0 bases from V, 7 bases from J; junction bases outside gene matches: 8. The sample in question was peripheral blood, obtained on day 0 of AZD1222 vaccination. The sequence derives from an adult in good health. This receptor chain uses TRBV27 and TRBJ2-3, with TRBD2 matching 9 junction bases. In nucleotides, the sequence is TGTGCCAGCAGTTTATCGTCTAGCGGGACCCTTAATACGCAGTATTTT. It specifies CASSLSSSGTLNTQYF.